The 28 T cell receptor beta chains below all came from one sample that was sequenced in a study of Graves' ophthalmopathy and Graves' hyperthyroidism. Amplification targeted the TCR beta CDR3 regions, with RNA transcripts as the source material. The library came from an HTBI-primed first-round RT-PCR and a second-round multiplex PCR. MiXCR, applied by TCRdb to the multiplex PCR reads, yields one record per CDR3 protein. This table has 450,000 to 600,000 distinct CDR3 sequences, approximately 37% appearing once. Sequences were obtained from peripheral blood or thyroid tissue (not recorded which). The source is an adult man with Graves' hyperthyroidism.

This clonotype appeared a few times. The chain combines TRBV7-9 with TRBJ1-2; D is ambiguous. Germline V gene sequence: CDR1 SEHNR, CDR2 FQNEAQ (reference sequence). This CDR3 has 13 residues. The V and J ends lost 8 bases and 4 bases respectively, with 14 bases between them. CDR3 region: CASVSLGSYGYTF. The CDR3 nucleotides are TGTGCCAGCGTGTCCCTGGGCTCCTATGGCTACACCTTC.

V gene TRBV7-8 combines with J gene TRBJ2-2; D not certain. CDR3 length: 11 amino acids. In germline, CDR1 is SGHVS, CDR2 FQNEAQ. Trimming shortened V by 5 bases and J by 7 bases, and 5 bases separated the two germline ends. In DNA form, the CDR3 reads TGTGCCAGCAGCCGATACGGGGAGCTGTTTTTT. This codes for CASSRYGELFF.

CDR3 DNA sequence: TGTGCCAGCTCACCGGTGCAGGGGGATGAAAAACTGTTTTTT. Translation gives CASSPVQGDEKLFF. The rearrangement uses TRBV2 and TRBJ1-4; 7 nucleotides match TRBD1. The CDR3 totals 14 residues. Per the germline V gene, CDR1 is SNHLY and CDR2 is FYNNEI. V lost 8 bases to trimming and J lost 6 bases; unmatched junction nucleotides: 9.

This chain links TRBV10-2 with TRBJ2-3; 10 bases fit TRBD2. Trimming cost V 6 bases and J 2 bases; bases outside gene matches: 11. The germline CDR1 and CDR2 sequences are WSHSY and SAAADI. CDR3 size: 17 residues. This CDR3 is CASRRASGSPATDTQYF. DNA for the CDR3: TGCGCCAGCAGGCGGGCTAGCGGGAGCCCCGCCACAGATACGCAGTATTTT.

The chain uses TRBV7-6 and TRBJ2-5; the match to TRBD1 covers 7 bases. Germline lookup yields CDR1 SGHVS and CDR2 FNYEAQ. The trim removed 5 bases at V and 1 base at J, leaving 10 bases unmatched. The CDR3 runs to 16 residues. Here the CDR3 DNA reads TGTGCCAGCAGCGTTGAAGCCGACAGGGTCCAAGAGACCCAGTACTTC. It translates to CASSVEADRVQETQYF.

The chain's CDR3 is CASSRRGPGTGELFF. The DNA for the CDR3 is TGTGCCAGCAGCCGAAGGGGGCCGGGCACCGGGGAGCTGTTTTTT. The V and J genes are TRBV13 and TRBJ2-2, with TRBD1 matching 7 bases. The CDR3 extends over 15 amino acids. The V and J ends lost 5 bases and 4 bases, in that order; junction bases with no gene match: 7. Looked up from germline, CDR1 is PRHDT and CDR2 is FYEKMQ (reference sequence). The variable domain in full, completed from reference TRBV13 and TRBJ2-2, reads AAGVIQSPRHLIKEKRETATLKCYPIPRHDTVYWYQQGPGQDPQFLISFYEKMQSDKGSIPDRFSAQQFSDYHSELNMSSLELGDSALYFCASSRRGPGTGELFFGEGSRLTVL.

This clonotype was observed many times. The gene calls are TRBV29-1 and TRBJ1-1; possible D gene TRBD1, 6 bases. This CDR3 contains 14 residues. The germline V gene has CDR1 SQVTM and CDR2 ANQGSEA. Trimming left V 3 bases short and J 1 base short, with 12 bases between. CDR3 loop: CSVDPEGGNTEAFF. DNA for the CDR3: TGCAGCGTTGACCCCGAGGGGGGGAACACTGAAGCTTTCTTT.

Worth noting for this clonotype: It may be a read error: a sequence one base away is much more abundant. The gene calls are TRBV7-8 and TRBJ2-5, with TRBD2 matching 11 bases. Germline CDR1 and CDR2: SGHVS and FQNEAQ. This CDR3 comprises 16 residues. The DNA for the CDR3 is TGCGCCAGCAGCCAAAGACTAGCGGGGATTAGAGAGACCCAGTACTTC. Translating it yields CASSQRLAGIRETQYF.

This clonotype was counted between two and nine times. The J gene is TRBJ2-2, the V gene TRBV6-1; D may be TRBD1 or TRBD2 (5 bases each). The germline gives CDR1 MNHNS, CDR2 SASEGT. CDR3 length: 15 amino acids. Trimming cost V 1 base and J 3 bases, with 9 bases left between them. The chain's CDR3 is CASSEVRDDTGELFF. As DNA, the CDR3 is TGTGCCAGCAGTGAAGTCCGGGACGACACCGGGGAGCTGTTTTTT.

The chain has TRBV5-1 and TRBJ2-3; 8 bases align to TRBD2. Germline assignment: CDR1 SGHRS and CDR2 YFSETQ. The V and J ends lost 7 bases and 5 bases, in that order; junction bases with no gene match: 3. The CDR3 loop spans 12 amino acids. CDR3 in amino acids: CASGLAGDTQYF. CDR3 bases: TGCGCCAGCGGACTAGCAGGAGATACGCAGTATTTT.

This clonotype was seen at least ten times. V and J are TRBV7-9 and TRBJ1-2; D possibly corresponds to TRBD1 (5 bases). The germline CDR1 and CDR2 sequences are SEHNR and FQNEAQ (reference sequence). The CDR3 sequence is 17 residues long. V was shortened by 2 bases and J by 5 bases, with 21 bases between the two germline ends. The CDR3 DNA reads TGTGCCAGCAGCTTATGGGGGACGGAACGCGTCCCTTATGGCTACACCTTC. Its translation is CASSLWGTERVPYGYTF.

This clonotype has ten or more counts. The chain combines TRBV20-1 with TRBJ2-6; 8 nucleotides align to TRBD1. The CDR3 length is 15 residues. V lost 2 bases to trimming and J lost 4 bases; unmatched junction nucleotides: 4. Germline CDR1 is DFQATT and CDR2 is SNEGSKA (reference sequence). The CDR3 is CSARQGAEGANVLTF. Here the CDR3 DNA reads TGCAGTGCTAGACAGGGGGCGGAGGGGGCCAACGTCCTGACTTTC.

This clonotype has a count of ten or more. The chain has TRBV13 and TRBJ1-6; no clear D gene. V lost 1 base and J 7 bases, leaving 8 bases between the germline ends. CDR3 length: 14 amino acids. Per germline, CDR1 PRHDT and CDR2 FYEKMQ (reference sequence). The CDR3 DNA sequence: TGTGCCAGCAGCTTAGCACGGTCAAATTCACCCCTCCACTTT. Translating gives CASSLARSNSPLHF.

Details on this clonotype: The missing conserved phenylalanine or tryptophan at the end of this CDR3 makes a read error likely. The rearrangement uses TRBV7-9 and TRBJ2-7; D call uncertain. The CDR3 length is 11 residues. V was clipped by 5 bases and J by 3 bases, with 5 bases between them. Looked up from germline, CDR1 is SEHNR and CDR2 is FQNEAQ (reference sequence). As DNA, the CDR3 is TGTGCCAGCAGCCTAAACTACGAGCAGTACTCC. This sequence encodes CASSLNYEQYS.

CDR3 nucleotides: TGTGCCAGCGAGCCAACAGGGGGCAAATCACCCCTCCACTTT. Translated: CASEPTGGKSPLHF. The rearrangement uses TRBV2 and TRBJ1-6, with 9 bases matching TRBD1. Per germline, CDR1 SNHLY and CDR2 FYNNEI. The CDR3 is 14 amino acids. V was pared by 8 bases and J by 10 bases, with 9 bases of the junction left unmatched.

The V call is TRBV28, the J call TRBJ1-1; tentatively, D is TRBD1 (5 bases). CDR3 length: 15 residues. Between the trimmed V and J ends, which lost 3 bases and 2 bases, there was a span of 13 bases. Germline loops: CDR1 MDHEN, CDR2 SYDVKM. CDR3 coding DNA: TGTGCCAGCAGTTTCCCCCAGGGACGTAACACTGAAGCTTTCTTT. Its translation is CASSFPQGRNTEAFF.

This clonotype was counted ten times or more. This rearrangement joins TRBV15 to TRBJ1-1, with D unclear. Trimming left V 0 bases short and J 5 bases short, with 13 bases between. Per germline, CDR1 LNHNV and CDR2 YYDKDF (reference sequence). The CDR3 totals 15 residues. The CDR3 region is CATSRDPSFGTEAFF. CDR3 DNA sequence: TGTGCCACCAGCAGAGACCCAAGCTTCGGGACTGAAGCTTTCTTT.

Many counts were recorded for this clonotype. This chain uses TRBV29-1 with TRBJ2-5; D might be TRBD1 (6 bases). The CDR3 sequence is 13 residues long. In germline, CDR1 is SQVTM, CDR2 ANQGSEA. Between the trimmed V and J ends, which lost 0 bases and 4 bases, there was a span of 9 bases. The CDR3 here is CSVEDHRVETQYF. Here the CDR3 DNA reads TGCAGCGTTGAAGATCACAGGGTAGAGACCCAGTACTTC.

This clonotype showed up just a few times. The chain has TRBV30 and TRBJ1-1, with D perhaps matching TRBD1 (6 bases). Germline V gives CDR1 GTSNPN, CDR2 SVGIG (reference sequence). The CDR3 is 14 amino acids. The V gene lost 2 bases and the J gene lost 6 bases, with 16 bases spanning the gap. CDR3 sequence reads: CAWSLTGNVAEAFF. In DNA form, the CDR3 reads TGTGCCTGGAGTCTAACAGGGAATGTGGCTGAAGCTTTCTTT.

Many counts were recorded for this clonotype. The chain recombines TRBV10-1 with TRBJ1-6; D is unclear. CDR3 length equals 12 residues. Germline CDR1 WNHNN, CDR2 SYGVQD (reference sequence). Trimming shortened V by 8 bases and J by 7 bases, and 9 bases separated the two germline ends. The CDR3 DNA sequence: TGCGCCAGCGGAGAAGGAAATTCACCCCTCCACTTT. It translates to CASGEGNSPLHF.

This clonotype was seen ten or more times. V gene TRBV24-1 combines with J gene TRBJ2-5; D is unclear. V lost 3 bases and J 2 bases, leaving 12 bases between the germline ends. CDR3 length equals 15 residues. Germline V CDR1 and CDR2: KGHDR, SFDVKD. The CDR3: CATSDRTDVQETQYF. The CDR3 DNA follows: TGTGCCACCAGTGATAGGACGGATGTACAAGAGACCCAGTACTTC.

This clonotype was picked up many times. The chain is built from TRBV6-6 and TRBJ2-7; D may match TRBD1 or TRBD2 (5 bases each). There are 14 residues in the CDR3. Looked up from germline, CDR1 is MNHNY and CDR2 is SVGAGI (reference sequence). V lost 2 bases and J lost 5, with 13 bases in between. CDR3 nucleotides: TGTGCCAGCAGTTACCTGGTCAGGGACGACGAGCAGTACTTC. As protein: CASSYLVRDDEQYF.

CDR3: CAISGGTGNYGYTF. CDR3 DNA: TGTGCCATCAGTGGAGGGACAGGGAACTATGGCTACACCTTC. V and J are TRBV10-3 and TRBJ1-2, with 9 bases aligning to TRBD1. Germline lookup yields CDR1 ENHRY and CDR2 SYGVKD. The trim removed 4 bases at V and 2 bases at J, leaving 2 bases unmatched. The CDR3 has 14 residues.

The rearrangement uses TRBV19 and TRBJ2-7, with D tentatively TRBD1 (6 bases). The CDR3 length is 14 residues. Germline V gene lookup returns CDR1 LNHDA and CDR2 SQIVND (reference sequence). The V end was cut by 4 bases, the J end by 7 bases, with 17 bases between. This chain's CDR3 is CASSRTRGSNEQYF. The CDR3 bases are TGTGCCAGTAGTAGGACCAGGGGCAGCAATGAGCAGTACTTC.

The CDR3 sequence is CASSEGLGDSYGYTF. In nucleotides, the CDR3 is TGTGCCAGCAGTGAAGGTCTAGGAGACAGCTATGGCTACACCTTC. The chain joins TRBV25-1 to TRBJ1-2; possibly TRBD1 for D (5 bases). The CDR3 totals 15 residues. Germline CDR1 reads MGHDK; CDR2 reads SYGVNS. V lost 2 bases to trimming and J lost 4 bases, with 14 bases between them.

The chain couples TRBV7-9 to TRBJ2-7; no clear D gene. Trimming shortened V by 5 bases and J by 0 bases, and 17 bases separated the two germline ends. Per the germline V gene, CDR1 is SEHNR and CDR2 is FQNEAQ (reference sequence). The CDR3 covers 16 residues. Written as DNA, the CDR3 is TGTGCCAGCAGCCAAGACTTCCCCCGCAGCTCCTACGAGCAGTACTTC. Its protein is CASSQDFPRSSYEQYF.

This clonotype has a count of ten or more. The chain couples TRBV7-9 to TRBJ2-7; D is perhaps TRBD1 (6 bases). Germline loops: CDR1 SEHNR, CDR2 FQNEAQ (reference sequence). The CDR3 is 16 residues long. V gave up 1 base and J gave up 4 bases, with 17 bases separating them. CDR3 sequence: CASSLVRPGAWYEQYF. The CDR3 DNA is TGTGCCAGCAGCTTAGTTCGTCCAGGGGCGTGGTACGAGCAGTACTTC.

Here the CDR3 reads CASSFGQVNYEQYF. The CDR3 nucleotides read TGCGCCAGCAGCTTTGGGCAGGTTAACTACGAGCAGTACTTC. This sequence joins TRBV5-1 and TRBJ2-7; D ambiguous. The CDR3 runs 14 residues. Trimming took off 2 bases at V and 3 bases at J, with 12 bases between the two ends. Germline CDR1 and CDR2: SGHRS and YFSETQ.